These 4 T cell receptor beta chains came from one sample sequenced in a study of tissue T cells after allogeneic stem cell transplantation. The data were produced by immunoSEQ multiplex PCR, yet TCRdb's version contains in-frame clones alone and is incomplete. The sample lists roughly 2,200 clones; 35% to 50% were seen once. The time point is: mouse harvest day 14 after allogeneic transplant. The graft held 10^6 splenic CD5+ T cells and 10^7 T-cell-depleted bone marrow cells. The sample taken for sequencing was gut tissue. The origin of the receptors is a female BALB/c mouse given C57BL/6 T cells with graft-versus-host disease after an allogeneic hematopoietic cell transplant.

Concerning this clone: The gene names here belong to mouse. Sequencing ends 1 residue short of the CDR3 end; the germline J gene provides the rest. The chain links TRBV26 to TRBJ1-6; D might be TRBD1 (6 bases). TRBJ1-6 qualifies as an ORF whose function is uncertain. Trimming took 7 bases from V and 3 from J, leaving 10 bases between them. The CDR3 consists of 14 residues. Germline V gene sequence: CDR1 KGHPV, CDR2 FQNQEV (reference sequence). This CDR3 reads CASTQGFYNSPLYF. CDR3 bases read: TGTGCCAGCACTCAGGGGTTCTATAATTCGCCCCTCTAC.

This clone was detected only a few times. The germline and genes are mouse ones. The read finishes 1 residue shy of the CDR3 end, and the germline J gene is used to complete it. V and J are TRBV26 and TRBJ2-3; unclear D gene. CDR1 KGHPV and CDR2 FQNQEV come from the germline V gene (reference sequence). This CDR3 is 15 amino acids long. V lost 2 bases and J lost 0, with 9 bases in between. The sequenced part of the CDR3 DNA is TGTGCCAGCAGTCTGATCGCAACTAGTGCAGAAACGCTGTAT. This gives the protein CASSLIATSAETLY. The CDR3 as a whole reads CASSLIATSAETLYF.

As for this clone: The gene names given are mouse names. The read is 1 residue too short to cover the CDR3 end, so that end is filled in from the germline J gene. The V gene is TRBV13-2, the J gene TRBJ2-7; TRBD2 matches 11 bases. This CDR3 region has 14 residues. The germline gives CDR1 NNHNN, CDR2 SYGAGS (reference sequence). J lost 6 bases, V lost 0 bases, and 2 bases had no gene match. Partial CDR3 DNA: TGTGCCAGCGGTGATGCACTGGGGGGGCTTGAACAGTAC. Residues: CASGDALGGLEQY. The whole CDR3 region reads CASGDALGGLEQYF.

Worth noting for this clone: Gene and germline names: mouse. CDR3: CASSLSGGNTEVFF. The sequenced part of the CDR3 DNA is TGTGCCAGCAGTCTGTCGGGGGGCAACACAGAAGTCTTC. The chain couples TRBV26 to TRBJ1-1; a weak D match, TRBD1 (6 bases). The CDR3 extends 1 residue past the end of the read, so its final part is completed from the germline J gene. Germline V gives CDR1 KGHPV, CDR2 FQNQEV (reference sequence). The CDR3 extends over 14 amino acids. V lost 0 bases, J lost 2 bases, and 7 bases lay in between. The whole variable domain, remainder taken from reference TRBV26 and TRBJ1-1, is NSKVIQTPRYLVKGQGQKAKMRCIPEKGHPVVFWYQQNKNNEFKFLINFQNQEVLQQIDMTEKRFSAECPSNSPCSLEIQSSEAGDSALYLCASSLSGGNTEVFFGKGTRLTVV.